This TCR beta chain was sequenced for a study of response to subunit inactivated influenza vaccine. Germline CDR1 and CDR2: DFQATT and SNEGSKA (reference sequence). Trimming shortened V by 4 bases and J by 6 bases, and 13 bases separated the two germline ends. This CDR3 comprises 13 residues. In TCRdb, the RT-PCR reads were re-called with MiXCR into one record per CDR3 protein. The sample includes about 620,000 distinct CDR3 sequences, around 11% of them seen just once. This TCR came from a man aged 50-59 years who received an inactivated influenza vaccine. Here the sequenced sample was PBMCs from blood, taken on the day of vaccination. V is TRBV20-1 and J is TRBJ1-5; possibly TRBD1 for D (5 bases). The CDR3 here is CSAMVPGRQPQHF. The CDR3 nucleotides read TGCAGTGCTATGGTACCAGGGCGTCAGCCCCAGCATTTT.